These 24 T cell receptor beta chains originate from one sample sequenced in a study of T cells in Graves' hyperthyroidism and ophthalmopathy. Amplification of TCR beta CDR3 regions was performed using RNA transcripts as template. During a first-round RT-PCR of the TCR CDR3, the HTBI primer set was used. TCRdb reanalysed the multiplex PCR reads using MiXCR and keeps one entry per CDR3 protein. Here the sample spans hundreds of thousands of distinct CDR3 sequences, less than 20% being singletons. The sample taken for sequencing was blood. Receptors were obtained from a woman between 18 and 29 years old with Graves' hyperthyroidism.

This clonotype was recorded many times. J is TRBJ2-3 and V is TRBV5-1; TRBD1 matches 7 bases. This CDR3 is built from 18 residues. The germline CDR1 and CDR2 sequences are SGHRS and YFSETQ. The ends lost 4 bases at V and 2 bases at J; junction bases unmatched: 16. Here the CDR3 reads CASSLPQGRPIFTDTQYF. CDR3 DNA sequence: TGCGCCAGCAGCCTTCCACAGGGGCGCCCTATATTCACAGATACGCAGTATTTT.

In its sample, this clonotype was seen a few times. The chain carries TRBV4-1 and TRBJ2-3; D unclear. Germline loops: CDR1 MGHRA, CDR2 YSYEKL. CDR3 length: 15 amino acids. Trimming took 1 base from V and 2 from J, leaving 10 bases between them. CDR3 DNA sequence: TGCGCCAGCAGCCAAGCTCCCGGGCTCACAGATACGCAGTATTTT. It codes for CASSQAPGLTDTQYF.

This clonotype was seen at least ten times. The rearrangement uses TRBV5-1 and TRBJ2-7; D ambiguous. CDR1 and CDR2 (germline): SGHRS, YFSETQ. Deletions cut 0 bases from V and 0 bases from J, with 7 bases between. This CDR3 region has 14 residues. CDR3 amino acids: CASSLVPASYEQYF. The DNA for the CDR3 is TGCGCCAGCAGCTTGGTTCCAGCCTCCTACGAGCAGTACTTC. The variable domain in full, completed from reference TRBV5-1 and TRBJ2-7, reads KAGVTQTPRYLIKTRGQQVTLSCSPISGHRSVSWYQQTPGQGLQFLFEYFSETQRNKGNFPGRFSGRQFSNSRSEMNVSTLELGDSALYLCASSLVPASYEQYFGPGTRLTVT.

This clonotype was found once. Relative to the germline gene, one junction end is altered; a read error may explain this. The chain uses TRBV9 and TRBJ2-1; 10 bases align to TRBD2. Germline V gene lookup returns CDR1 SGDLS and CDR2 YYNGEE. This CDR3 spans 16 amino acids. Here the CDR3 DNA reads TGTGCCAGCAGCGCCAGGACTAGCGGTATCTACGATGAGCAGTTCTTC. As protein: CASSARTSGIYDEQFF.

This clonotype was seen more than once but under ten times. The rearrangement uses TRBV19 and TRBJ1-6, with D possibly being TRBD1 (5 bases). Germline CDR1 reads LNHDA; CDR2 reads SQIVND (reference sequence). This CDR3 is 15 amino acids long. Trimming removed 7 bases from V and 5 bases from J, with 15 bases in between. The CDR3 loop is CASTQMAGDNSPLHF. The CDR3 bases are TGTGCCAGTACCCAAATGGCGGGGGATAATTCACCCCTCCACTTT.

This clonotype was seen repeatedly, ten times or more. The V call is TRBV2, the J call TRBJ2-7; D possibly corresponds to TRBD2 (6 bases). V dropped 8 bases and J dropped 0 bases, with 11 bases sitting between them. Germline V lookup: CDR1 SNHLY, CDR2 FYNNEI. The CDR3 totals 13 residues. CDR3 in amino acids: CASFAGNSYEQYF. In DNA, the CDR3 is TGTGCCAGCTTTGCGGGGAACTCCTACGAGCAGTACTTC.

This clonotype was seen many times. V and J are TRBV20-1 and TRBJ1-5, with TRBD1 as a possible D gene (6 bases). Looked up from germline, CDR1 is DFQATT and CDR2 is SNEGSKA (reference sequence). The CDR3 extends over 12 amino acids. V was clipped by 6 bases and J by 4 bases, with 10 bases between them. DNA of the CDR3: TGCAGTGCCAAAGGGGGAAATCAGCCCCAGCATTTT. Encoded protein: CSAKGGNQPQHF.

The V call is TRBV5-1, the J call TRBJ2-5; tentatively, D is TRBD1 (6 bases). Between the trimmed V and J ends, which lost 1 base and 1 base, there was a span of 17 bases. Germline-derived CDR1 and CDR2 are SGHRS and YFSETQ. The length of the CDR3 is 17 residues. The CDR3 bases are TGCGCCAGCAGCTTGAGCTCGACAGGAGGTTTCCAAGAGACCCAGTACTTC. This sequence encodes CASSLSSTGGFQETQYF.

The CDR3 spells CASSGGGVGTEAFF. The CDR3, as DNA: TGTGCCAGCAGTGGAGGGGGAGTAGGGACTGAAGCTTTCTTT. This chain joins TRBV12-3 or TRBV12-4 and TRBJ1-1; tentative D call: TRBD1 (6 bases). The length of the CDR3 is 14 residues. The V end lost 5 bases, the J end lost 5 bases, and 15 bases lay between the germline ends.

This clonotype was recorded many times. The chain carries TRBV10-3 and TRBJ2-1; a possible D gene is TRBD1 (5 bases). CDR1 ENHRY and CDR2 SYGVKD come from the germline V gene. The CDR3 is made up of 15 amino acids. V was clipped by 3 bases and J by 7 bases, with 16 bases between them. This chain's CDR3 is CAISDGSGLRNEQFF. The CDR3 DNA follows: TGTGCCATCAGTGACGGATCAGGGTTGCGGAATGAGCAGTTCTTC.

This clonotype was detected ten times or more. This CDR3 is CASSLGDSGWEKLFF. The DNA of the CDR3 is TGTGCCAGCAGCTTAGGTGACAGCGGATGGGAAAAACTGTTTTTT. The rearrangement uses TRBV7-9 and TRBJ1-4; D perhaps matches TRBD1 (5 bases). CDR1 is SEHNR and CDR2 is FQNEAQ in the germline V gene (reference sequence). The CDR3 loop spans 15 amino acids. Trimming shortened V by 1 base and J by 8 bases, and 14 bases separated the two germline ends.

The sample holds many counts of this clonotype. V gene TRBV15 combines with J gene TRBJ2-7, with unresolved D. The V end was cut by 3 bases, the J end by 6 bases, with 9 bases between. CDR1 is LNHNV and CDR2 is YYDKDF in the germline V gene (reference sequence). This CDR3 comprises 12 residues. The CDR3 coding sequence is TGTGCCACCAGCAGCGCGAAGAGCGAGCAGTACTTC. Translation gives CATSSAKSEQYF. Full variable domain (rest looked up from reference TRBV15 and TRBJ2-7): DAMVIQNPRYQVTQFGKPVTLSCSQTLNHNVMYWYQQKSSQAPKLLFHYYDKDFNNEADTPDNFQSRRPNTSFCFLDIRSPGLGDTAMYLCATSSAKSEQYFGPGTRLTVT.

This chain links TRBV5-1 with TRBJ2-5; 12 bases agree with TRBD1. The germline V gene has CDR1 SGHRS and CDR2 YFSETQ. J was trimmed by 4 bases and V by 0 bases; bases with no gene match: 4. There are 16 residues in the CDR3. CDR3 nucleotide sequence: TGCGCCAGCAGCTTGGTTGGGACAGGGGGCAGAGAGACCCAGTACTTC. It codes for CASSLVGTGGRETQYF.

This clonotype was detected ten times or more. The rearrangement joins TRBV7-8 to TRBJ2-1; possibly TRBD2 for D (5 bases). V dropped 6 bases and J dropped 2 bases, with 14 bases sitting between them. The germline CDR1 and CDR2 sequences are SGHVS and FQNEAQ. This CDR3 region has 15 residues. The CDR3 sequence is CASSSFGLAYNEQFF. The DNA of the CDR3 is TGTGCCAGCAGTTCCTTCGGACTGGCCTACAATGAGCAGTTCTTC.

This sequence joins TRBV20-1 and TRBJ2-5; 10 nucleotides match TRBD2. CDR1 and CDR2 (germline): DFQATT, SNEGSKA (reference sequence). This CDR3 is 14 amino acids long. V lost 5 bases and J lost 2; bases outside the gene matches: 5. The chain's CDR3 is CSAWPSGRQETQYF. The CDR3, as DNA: TGCAGTGCTTGGCCTAGCGGGAGACAAGAGACCCAGTACTTC.

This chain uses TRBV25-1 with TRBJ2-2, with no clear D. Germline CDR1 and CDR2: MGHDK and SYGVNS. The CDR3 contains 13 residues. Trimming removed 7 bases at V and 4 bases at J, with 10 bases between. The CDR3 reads CASNQESTGELFF. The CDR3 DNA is TGTGCCAGCAACCAGGAGAGCACCGGGGAGCTGTTTTTT.

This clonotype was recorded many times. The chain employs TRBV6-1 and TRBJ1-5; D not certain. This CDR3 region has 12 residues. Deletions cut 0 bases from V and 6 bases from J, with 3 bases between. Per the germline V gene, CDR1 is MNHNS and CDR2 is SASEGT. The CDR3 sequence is CASSEASQPQHF. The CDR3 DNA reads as TGTGCCAGCAGTGAAGCGTCTCAGCCCCAGCATTTT.

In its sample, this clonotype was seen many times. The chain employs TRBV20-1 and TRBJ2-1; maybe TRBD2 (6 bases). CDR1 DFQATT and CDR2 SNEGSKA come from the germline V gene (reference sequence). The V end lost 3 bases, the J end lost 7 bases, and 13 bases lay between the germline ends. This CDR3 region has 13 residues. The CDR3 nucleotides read TGCAGTGCTAGGACTAGAACTATAAATGAGCAGTTCTTC. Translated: CSARTRTINEQFF.

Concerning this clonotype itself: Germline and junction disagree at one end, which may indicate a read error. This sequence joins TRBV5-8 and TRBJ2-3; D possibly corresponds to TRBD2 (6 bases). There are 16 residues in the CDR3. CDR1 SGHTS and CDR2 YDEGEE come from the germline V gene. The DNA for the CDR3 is TGTGCCAGCGGCTTAAGCGGGCCGTCTAGCACAGATACGCAGTATTTT. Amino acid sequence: CASGLSGPSSTDTQYF.

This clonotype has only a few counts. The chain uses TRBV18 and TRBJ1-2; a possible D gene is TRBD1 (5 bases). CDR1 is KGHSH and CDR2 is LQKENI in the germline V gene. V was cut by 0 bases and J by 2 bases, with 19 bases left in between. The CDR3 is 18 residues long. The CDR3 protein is CASSPPGGRARANYGYTF. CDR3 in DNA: TGTGCCAGCTCACCACCCGGGGGTCGGGCCAGGGCGAACTATGGCTACACCTTC.

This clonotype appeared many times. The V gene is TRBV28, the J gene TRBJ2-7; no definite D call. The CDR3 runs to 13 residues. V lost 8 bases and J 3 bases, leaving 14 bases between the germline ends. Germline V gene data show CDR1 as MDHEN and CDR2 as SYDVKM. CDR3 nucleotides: TGTGCCAGCCACTTAGCAGGCGGCTACGAGCAGTACTTC. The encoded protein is CASHLAGGYEQYF.

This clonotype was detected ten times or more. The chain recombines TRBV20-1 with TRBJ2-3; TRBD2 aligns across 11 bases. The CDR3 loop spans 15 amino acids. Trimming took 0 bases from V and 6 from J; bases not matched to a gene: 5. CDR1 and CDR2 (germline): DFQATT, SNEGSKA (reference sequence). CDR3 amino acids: CSARELAGVPDTQYF. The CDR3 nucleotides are TGCAGTGCTAGAGAACTAGCGGGAGTACCGGATACGCAGTATTTT.

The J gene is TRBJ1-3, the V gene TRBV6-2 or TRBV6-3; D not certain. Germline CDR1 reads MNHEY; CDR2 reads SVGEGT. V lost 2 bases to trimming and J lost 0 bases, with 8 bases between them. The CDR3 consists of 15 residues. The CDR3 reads CASSYVAASGNTIYF. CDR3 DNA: TGTGCCAGCAGTTACGTGGCCGCCTCTGGAAACACCATATATTTT.

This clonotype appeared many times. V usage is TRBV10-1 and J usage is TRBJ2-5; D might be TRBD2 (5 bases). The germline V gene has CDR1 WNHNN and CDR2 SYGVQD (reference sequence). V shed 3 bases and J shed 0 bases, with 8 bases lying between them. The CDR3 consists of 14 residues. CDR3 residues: CASSEPGNQETQYF. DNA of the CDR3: TGCGCCAGCAGTGAACCCGGGAACCAAGAGACCCAGTACTTC.